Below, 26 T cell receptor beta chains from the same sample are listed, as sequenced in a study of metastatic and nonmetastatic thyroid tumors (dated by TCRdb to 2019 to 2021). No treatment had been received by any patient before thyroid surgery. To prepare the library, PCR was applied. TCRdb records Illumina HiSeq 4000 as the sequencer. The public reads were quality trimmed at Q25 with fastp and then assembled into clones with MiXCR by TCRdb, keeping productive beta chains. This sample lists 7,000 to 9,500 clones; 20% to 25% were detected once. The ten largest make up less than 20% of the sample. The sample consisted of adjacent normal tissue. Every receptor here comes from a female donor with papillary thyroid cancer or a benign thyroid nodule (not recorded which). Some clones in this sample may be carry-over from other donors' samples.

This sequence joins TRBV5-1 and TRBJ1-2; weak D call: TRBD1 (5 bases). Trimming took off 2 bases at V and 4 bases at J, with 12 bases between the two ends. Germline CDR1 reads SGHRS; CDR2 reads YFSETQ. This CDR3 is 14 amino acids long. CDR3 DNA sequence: TGCGCCAGCAGCTTCGGACGGGGGAGCTATGGCTACACCTTC. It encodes CASSFGRGSYGYTF.

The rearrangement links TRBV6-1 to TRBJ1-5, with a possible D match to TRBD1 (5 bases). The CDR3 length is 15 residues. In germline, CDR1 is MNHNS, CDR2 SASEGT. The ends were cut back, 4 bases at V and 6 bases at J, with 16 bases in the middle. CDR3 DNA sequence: TGTGCCAGCAGTGCGGTTGTTGAAGGGGTTCAGCCCCAGCATTTT. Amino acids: CASSAVVEGVQPQHF.

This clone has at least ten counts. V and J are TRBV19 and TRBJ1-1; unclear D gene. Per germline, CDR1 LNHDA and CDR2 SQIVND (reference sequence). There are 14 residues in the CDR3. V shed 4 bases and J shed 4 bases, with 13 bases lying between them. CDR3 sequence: CASSRTAWVTEAFF. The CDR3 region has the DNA TGTGCCAGTAGTAGGACTGCCTGGGTCACTGAAGCTTTCTTT.

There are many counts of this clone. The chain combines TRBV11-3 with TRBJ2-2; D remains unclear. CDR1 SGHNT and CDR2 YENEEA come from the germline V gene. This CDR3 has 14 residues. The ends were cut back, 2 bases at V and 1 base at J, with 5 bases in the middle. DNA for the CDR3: TGTGCCAGCAGCTTAATCGGGAACACCGGGGAGCTGTTTTTT. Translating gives CASSLIGNTGELFF. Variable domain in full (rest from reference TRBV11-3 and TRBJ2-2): EAGVVQSPRYKIIEKKQPVAFWCNPISGHNTLYWYLQNLGQGPELLIRYENEEAVDDSQLPKDRFSAERLKGVDSTLKIQPAELGDSAVYLCASSLIGNTGELFFGEGSRLTVL.

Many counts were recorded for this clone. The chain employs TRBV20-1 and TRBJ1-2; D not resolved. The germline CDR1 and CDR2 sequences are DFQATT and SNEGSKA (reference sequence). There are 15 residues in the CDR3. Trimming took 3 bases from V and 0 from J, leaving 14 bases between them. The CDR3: CSARAHGQANYGYTF. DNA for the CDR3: TGCAGTGCTAGGGCTCATGGGCAGGCTAACTATGGCTACACCTTC.

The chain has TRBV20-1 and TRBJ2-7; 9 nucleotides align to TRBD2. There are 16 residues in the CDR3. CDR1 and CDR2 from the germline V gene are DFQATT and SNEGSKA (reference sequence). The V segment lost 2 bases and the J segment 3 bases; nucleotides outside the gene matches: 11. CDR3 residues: CSARPQSGLAFYEQYF. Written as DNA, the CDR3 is TGCAGTGCTAGACCCCAATCGGGACTAGCCTTCTACGAGCAGTACTTC.

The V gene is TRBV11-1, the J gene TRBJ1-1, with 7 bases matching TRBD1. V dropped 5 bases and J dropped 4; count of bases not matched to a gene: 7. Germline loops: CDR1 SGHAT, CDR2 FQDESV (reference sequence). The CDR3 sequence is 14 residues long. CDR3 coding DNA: TGTGCCAGCAGCCCCGACAGGGTTGGCACTGAAGCTTTCTTT. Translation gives CASSPDRVGTEAFF.

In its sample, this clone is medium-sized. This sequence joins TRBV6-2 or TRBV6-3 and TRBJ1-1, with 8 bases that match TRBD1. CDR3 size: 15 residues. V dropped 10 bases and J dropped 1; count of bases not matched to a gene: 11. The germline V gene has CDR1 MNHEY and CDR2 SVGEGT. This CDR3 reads CATLRQGRSNTEAFF. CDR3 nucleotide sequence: TGTGCCACCCTACGACAGGGGAGGTCGAACACTGAAGCTTTCTTT.

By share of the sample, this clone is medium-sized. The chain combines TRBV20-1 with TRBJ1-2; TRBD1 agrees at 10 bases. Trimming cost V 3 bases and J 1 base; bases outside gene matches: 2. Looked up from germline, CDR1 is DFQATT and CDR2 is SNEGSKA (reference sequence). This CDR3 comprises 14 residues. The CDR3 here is CSARRTGGNYGYTF. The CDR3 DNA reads TGCAGTGCTAGGAGGACAGGGGGTAACTATGGCTACACCTTC.

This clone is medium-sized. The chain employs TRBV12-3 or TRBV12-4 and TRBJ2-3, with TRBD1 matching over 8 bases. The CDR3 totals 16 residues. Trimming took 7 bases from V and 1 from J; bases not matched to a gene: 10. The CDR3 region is CASTQGTGARTDTQYF. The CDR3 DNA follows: TGTGCCAGCACCCAAGGGACAGGCGCTCGCACAGATACGCAGTATTTT.

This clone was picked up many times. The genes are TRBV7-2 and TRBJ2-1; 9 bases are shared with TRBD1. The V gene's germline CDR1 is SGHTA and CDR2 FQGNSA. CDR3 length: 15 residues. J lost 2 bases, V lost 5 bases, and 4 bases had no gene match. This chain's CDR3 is CASSLDRGTYNEQFF. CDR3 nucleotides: TGTGCCAGCAGCCTTGACAGGGGGACCTACAATGAGCAGTTCTTC.

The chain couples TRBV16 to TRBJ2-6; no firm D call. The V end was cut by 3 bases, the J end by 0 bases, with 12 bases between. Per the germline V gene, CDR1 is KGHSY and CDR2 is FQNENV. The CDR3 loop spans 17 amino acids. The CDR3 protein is CASSQRSCASGANVLTF. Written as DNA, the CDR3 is TGTGCCAGCAGCCAGAGGTCTTGTGCCTCTGGGGCCAACGTCCTGACTTTC.

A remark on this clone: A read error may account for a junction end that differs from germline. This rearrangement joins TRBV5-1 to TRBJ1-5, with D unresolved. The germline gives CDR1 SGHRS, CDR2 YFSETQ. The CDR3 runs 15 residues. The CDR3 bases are TGCGCCAGCAGCTTGACAGCCGATAGCCATCAGCCTCAGCATTTT. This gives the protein CASSLTADSHQPQHF. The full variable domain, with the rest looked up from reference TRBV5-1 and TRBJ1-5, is KAGVTQTPRYLIKTRGQQVTLSCSPISGHRSVSWYQQTPGQGLQFLFEYFSETQRNKGNFPGRFSGRQFSNSRSEMNVSTLELGDSALYLCASSLTADSHQPQHFGDGTRLSIL.

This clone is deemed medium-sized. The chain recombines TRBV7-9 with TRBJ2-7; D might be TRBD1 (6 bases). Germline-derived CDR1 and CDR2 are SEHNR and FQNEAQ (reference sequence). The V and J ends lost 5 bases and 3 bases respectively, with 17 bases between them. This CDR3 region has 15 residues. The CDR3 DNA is TGTGCCAGCAGCGGCCCCCCACCGGGACACTACGAGCAGTACTTC. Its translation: CASSGPPPGHYEQYF.

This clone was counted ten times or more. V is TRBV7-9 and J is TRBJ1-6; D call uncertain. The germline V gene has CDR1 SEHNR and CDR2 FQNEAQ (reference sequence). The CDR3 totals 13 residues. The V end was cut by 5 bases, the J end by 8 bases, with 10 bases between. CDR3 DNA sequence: TGTGCCAGCAGCCCCTCCAATTATTCACCCCTCCACTTT. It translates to CASSPSNYSPLHF.

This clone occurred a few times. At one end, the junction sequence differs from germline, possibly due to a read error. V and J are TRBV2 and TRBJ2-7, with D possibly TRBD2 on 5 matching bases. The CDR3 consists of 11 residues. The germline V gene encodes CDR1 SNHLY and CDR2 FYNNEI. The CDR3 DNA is TGTGTCAGCAGTACGAGGGAGGAGCAGTACTTC. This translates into CVSSTREEQYF.

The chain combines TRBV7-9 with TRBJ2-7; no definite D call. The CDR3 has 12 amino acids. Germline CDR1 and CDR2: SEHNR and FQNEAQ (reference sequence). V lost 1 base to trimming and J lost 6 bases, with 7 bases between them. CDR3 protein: CASSLGSGEQYF. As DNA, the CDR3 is TGTGCCAGCAGCTTAGGGTCCGGCGAGCAGTACTTC.

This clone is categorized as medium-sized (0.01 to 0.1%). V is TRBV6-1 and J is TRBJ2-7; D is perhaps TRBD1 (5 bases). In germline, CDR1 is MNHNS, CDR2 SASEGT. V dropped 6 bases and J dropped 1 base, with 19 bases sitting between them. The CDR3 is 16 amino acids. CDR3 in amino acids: CASSGTGAAGSYEQYF. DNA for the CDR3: TGTGCCAGCAGCGGAACGGGTGCTGCAGGGTCCTACGAGCAGTACTTC.

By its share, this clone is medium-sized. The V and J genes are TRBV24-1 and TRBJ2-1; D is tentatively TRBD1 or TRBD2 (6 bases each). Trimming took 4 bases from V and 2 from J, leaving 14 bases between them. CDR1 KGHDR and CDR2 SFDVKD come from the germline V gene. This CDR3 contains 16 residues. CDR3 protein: CATSESMGGPYNEQFF. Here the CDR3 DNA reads TGTGCCACCAGTGAATCTATGGGGGGCCCCTACAATGAGCAGTTCTTC.

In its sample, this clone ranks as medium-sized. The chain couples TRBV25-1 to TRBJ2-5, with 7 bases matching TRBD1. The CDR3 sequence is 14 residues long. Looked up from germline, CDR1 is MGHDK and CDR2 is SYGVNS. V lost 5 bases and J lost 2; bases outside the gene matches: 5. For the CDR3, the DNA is TGTGCCAGCAGTTCCGGGACAGCTCAAGAGACCCAGTACTTC. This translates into CASSSGTAQETQYF.

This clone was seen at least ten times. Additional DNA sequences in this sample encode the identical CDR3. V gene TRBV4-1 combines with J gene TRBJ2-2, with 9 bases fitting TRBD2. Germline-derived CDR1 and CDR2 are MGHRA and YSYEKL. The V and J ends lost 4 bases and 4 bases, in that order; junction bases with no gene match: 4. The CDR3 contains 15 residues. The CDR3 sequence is CASSPGLATTGELFF. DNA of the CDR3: TGCGCCAGCAGCCCGGGACTAGCAACCACCGGGGAGCTGTTTTTT.

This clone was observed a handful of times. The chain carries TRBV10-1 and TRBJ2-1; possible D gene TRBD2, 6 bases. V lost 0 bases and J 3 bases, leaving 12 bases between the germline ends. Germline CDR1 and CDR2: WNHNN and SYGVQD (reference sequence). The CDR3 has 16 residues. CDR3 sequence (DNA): TGCGCCAGCAGTGAGTCGAAAGCGGGCGGCTACAATGAGCAGTTCTTC. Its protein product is CASSESKAGGYNEQFF.

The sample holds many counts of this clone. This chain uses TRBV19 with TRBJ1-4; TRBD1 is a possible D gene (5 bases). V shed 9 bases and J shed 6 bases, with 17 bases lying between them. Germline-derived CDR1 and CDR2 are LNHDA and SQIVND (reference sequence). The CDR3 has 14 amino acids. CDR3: CASSPGAVDEKLFF. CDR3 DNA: TGTGCCAGCTCCCCCGGGGCCGTCGATGAAAAACTGTTTTTT.

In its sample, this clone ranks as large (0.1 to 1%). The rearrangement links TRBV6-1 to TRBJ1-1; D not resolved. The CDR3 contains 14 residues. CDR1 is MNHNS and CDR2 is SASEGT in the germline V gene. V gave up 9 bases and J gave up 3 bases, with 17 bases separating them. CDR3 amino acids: CASAEALGDTEAFF. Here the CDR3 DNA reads TGTGCCAGTGCAGAGGCGTTGGGTGACACTGAAGCTTTCTTT.

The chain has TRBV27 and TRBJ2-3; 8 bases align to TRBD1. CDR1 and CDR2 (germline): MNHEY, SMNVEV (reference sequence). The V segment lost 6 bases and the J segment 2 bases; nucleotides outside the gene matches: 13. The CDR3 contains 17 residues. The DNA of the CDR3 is TGTGCCAGCAGCGAAGAACCGGGACAGGAGTTCACAGATACGCAGTATTTT. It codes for CASSEEPGQEFTDTQYF.

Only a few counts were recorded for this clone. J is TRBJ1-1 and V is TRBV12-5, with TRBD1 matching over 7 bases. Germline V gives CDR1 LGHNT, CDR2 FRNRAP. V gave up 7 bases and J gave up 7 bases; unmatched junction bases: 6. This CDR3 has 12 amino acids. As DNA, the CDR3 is TGTGCTAGTGCCCACGACAGGGATGAAGCTTTCTTT. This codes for CASAHDRDEAFF.